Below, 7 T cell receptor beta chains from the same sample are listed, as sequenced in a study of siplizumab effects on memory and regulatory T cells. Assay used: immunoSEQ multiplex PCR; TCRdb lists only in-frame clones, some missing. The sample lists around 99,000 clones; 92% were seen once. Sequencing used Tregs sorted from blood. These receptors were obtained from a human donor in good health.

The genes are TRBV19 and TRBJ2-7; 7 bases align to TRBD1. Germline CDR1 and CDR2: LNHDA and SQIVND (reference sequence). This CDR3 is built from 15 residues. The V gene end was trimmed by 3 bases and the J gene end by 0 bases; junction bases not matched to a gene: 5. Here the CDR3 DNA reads TGTGCCAGTAGTATCGTGGGGACAGTCTCCTACGAGCAGTACTTC. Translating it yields CASSIVGTVSYEQYF.

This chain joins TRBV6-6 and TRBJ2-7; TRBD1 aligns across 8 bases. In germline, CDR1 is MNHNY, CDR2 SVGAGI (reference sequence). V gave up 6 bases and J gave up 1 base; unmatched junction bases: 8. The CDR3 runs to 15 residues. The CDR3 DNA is TGTGCCAGCAGCTGGGGGACAGGATCATCCTACGAGCAGTACTTC. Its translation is CASSWGTGSSYEQYF.

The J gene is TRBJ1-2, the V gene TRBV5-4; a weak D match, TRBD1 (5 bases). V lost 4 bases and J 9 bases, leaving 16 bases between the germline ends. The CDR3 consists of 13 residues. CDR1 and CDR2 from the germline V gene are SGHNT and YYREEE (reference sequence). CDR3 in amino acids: CASSGGHGLSYTF. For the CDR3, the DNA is TGTGCCAGCAGCGGAGGACATGGGTTAAGCTACACCTTC.

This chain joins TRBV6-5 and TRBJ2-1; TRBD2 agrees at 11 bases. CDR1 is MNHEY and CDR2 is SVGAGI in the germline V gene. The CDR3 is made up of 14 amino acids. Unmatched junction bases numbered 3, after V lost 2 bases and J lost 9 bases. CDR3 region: CASSYGLAGGEQFF. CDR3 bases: TGTGCCAGCAGTTACGGGCTAGCGGGGGGTGAGCAGTTCTTC.

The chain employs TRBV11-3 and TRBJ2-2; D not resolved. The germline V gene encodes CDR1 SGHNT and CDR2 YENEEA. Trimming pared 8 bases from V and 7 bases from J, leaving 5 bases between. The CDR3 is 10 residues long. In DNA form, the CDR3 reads TGTGCCAGCCCCTTCGGGGAGCTGTTTTTT. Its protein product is CASPFGELFF.

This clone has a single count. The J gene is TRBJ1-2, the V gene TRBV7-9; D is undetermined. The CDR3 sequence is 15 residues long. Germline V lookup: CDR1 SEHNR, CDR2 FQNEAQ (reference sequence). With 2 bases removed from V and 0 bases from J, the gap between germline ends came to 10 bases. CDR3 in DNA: TGTGCCAGCAGCTTAATTCGGGAAGCTAACTATGGCTACACCTTC. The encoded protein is CASSLIREANYGYTF.

The CDR3 DNA is TGCAGCGTTGATTCTGGGGCCAACGTCCTGACTTTC. Translated, it gives CSVDSGANVLTF. This chain links TRBV29-1 with TRBJ2-6; D not certain. The germline V gene encodes CDR1 SQVTM and CDR2 ANQGSEA. The V end lost 3 bases, the J end lost 1 base, and 1 base lay between the germline ends. The CDR3 has 12 amino acids.